Described below is a single TCR beta chain sequence and its context. This specimen belongs to a study of blood T cell repertoires in COVID-19. Sequencing used immunoSEQ multiplex PCR; TCRdb keeps in-frame clones, though not all of them. The data contain roughly 260,000 clones, approximately 86% of them singletons. V gave up 6 bases and J gave up 5 bases, with 14 bases separating them. Germline V gene data show CDR1 as MNHEY and CDR2 as SVGAGI. The CDR3 is 14 amino acids. The chain is built from TRBV6-5 and TRBJ2-1; D possibly corresponds to TRBD1 (7 bases). This clonotype was sampled from a man aged 35-49 years who had recovered from COVID-19. What was sequenced was peripheral blood. The CDR3 reads CASSRGTVNNEQFF. The CDR3 DNA sequence: TGTGCCAGCAGCCGCGGGACAGTCAACAATGAGCAGTTCTTC.